This note documents a single T cell receptor (beta chain) sequence. Its specificity is not known. Patients aged 18 to 65 had newly diagnosed hyperthyroidism lasting under 2 months. Together with thyroid ultrasound, orbital computed tomography, serum thyroxine and TRAb, clinical symptoms were used for diagnoses. The authors obtained PBMCs from about 9.5 ml of fresh peripheral blood. The sample belongs to a study of T cells in Graves' hyperthyroidism and ophthalmopathy. Whole-study results and caveats: Blood held most thyroid clonotypes expanded above 0.001 frequency.

The CDR3 regions of TCR beta were amplified from RNA transcripts. Initially, a first-round RT-PCR of the TCR CDR3 employed the HTBI primer set. TCRdb reprocessed the multiplex PCR reads via MiXCR and lists one record per CDR3 protein. The data contain around 600,000 distinct CDR3 sequences, 15% to 18% of them singletons. CDR1 is MNHNS, CDR2 SASEGT, per germline. V was trimmed by 1 base and J by 7 bases, leaving 16 bases between them. The CDR3 extends over 15 amino acids. This TCR derives from a woman aged 25 to 39 with Graves' hyperthyroidism. The chain uses TRBV6-1 and TRBJ1-1; D is unclear. Input material: blood. In DNA form, the CDR3 reads TGTGCCAGCAGTGAAGATCGGGAGGCCCACGATGAAGCTTTCTTT. It translates to CASSEDREAHDEAFF.